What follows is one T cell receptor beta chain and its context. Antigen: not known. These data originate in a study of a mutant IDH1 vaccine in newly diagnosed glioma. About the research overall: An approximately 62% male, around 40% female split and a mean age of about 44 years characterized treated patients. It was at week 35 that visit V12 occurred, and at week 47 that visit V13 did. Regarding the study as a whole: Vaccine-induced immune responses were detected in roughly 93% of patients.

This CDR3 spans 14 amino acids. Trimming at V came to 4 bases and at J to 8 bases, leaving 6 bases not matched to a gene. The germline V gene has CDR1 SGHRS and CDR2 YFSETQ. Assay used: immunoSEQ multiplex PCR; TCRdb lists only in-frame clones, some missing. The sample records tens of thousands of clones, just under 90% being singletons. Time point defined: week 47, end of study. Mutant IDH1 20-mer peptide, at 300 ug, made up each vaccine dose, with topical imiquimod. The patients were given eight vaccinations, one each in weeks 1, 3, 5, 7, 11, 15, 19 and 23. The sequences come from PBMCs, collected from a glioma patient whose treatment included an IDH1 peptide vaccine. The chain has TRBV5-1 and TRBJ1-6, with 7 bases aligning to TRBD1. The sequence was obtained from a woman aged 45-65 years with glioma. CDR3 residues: CASSAGTDYSPLHF. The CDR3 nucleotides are TGCGCCAGCAGCGCCGGGACAGATTATTCACCCCTCCACTTT.